Following are 31 T cell receptor beta chains from one sample sequenced in a study of beta chain features in type 1 diabetes (dated by TCRdb to between 2018 and 2020). The library relied on the immunoSEQ multiplex PCR assay. The entire isolated RNA was reverse transcribed using the High Capacity cDNA Reverse Transcription Kit, and thus expressed TCRB transcripts were sequenced. TCRdb re-hosts the immuneACCESS table, in-frame sequences only. Its copies lack some clones; in the studies checked, an unresolved V gene accounts for under half of them, and the cause for the rest is not known. The sample has 390,000 or so clones on record, about 15% of them singletons. Jointly, the top ten make up roughly 0.033% of the sample. Sequencing was done on a sample of naive CD4+ T cells from blood. According to the study, the label for this sample's cell subset or site signals: true naive CD4+ T cells. These receptors were collected from a man aged 30 to 45 in good health.

The rearrangement links TRBV5-1 to TRBJ1-2; D perhaps matches TRBD1 (5 bases). V was clipped by 0 bases and J by 6 bases, with 15 bases between them. Germline CDR1 reads SGHRS; CDR2 reads YFSETQ. This CDR3 has 15 amino acids. DNA of the CDR3: TGCGCCAGCAGCTTGGGGTTTGGCAGGGACCATGGCTACACCTTC. Its protein is CASSLGFGRDHGYTF.

This clone appeared a few times. The rearrangement uses TRBV7-9 and TRBJ2-7; 8 nucleotides agree with TRBD1. CDR3 size: 14 residues. V lost 4 bases, J lost 6 bases, and 8 bases stayed unmatched. The germline gives CDR1 SEHNR, CDR2 FQNEAQ (reference sequence). The CDR3 reads CASSSRDRGPEQYF. The CDR3 DNA is TGTGCCAGCAGCTCTCGTGACAGGGGTCCCGAGCAGTACTTC.

This clone has just a few counts. The gene calls are TRBV30 and TRBJ1-1, with D hard to call. Looked up from germline, CDR1 is GTSNPN and CDR2 is SVGIG (reference sequence). V shed 0 bases and J shed 5 bases, with 13 bases lying between them. This CDR3 region has 14 residues. Here the CDR3 reads CAWSVPGLRTEAFF. The CDR3 nucleotides are TGTGCCTGGAGTGTACCAGGCCTTAGGACTGAAGCTTTCTTT.

This clone was seen repeatedly, ten times or more. The gene calls are TRBV29-1 and TRBJ2-3, with 11 bases identical to TRBD2. Looked up from germline, CDR1 is SQVTM and CDR2 is ANQGSEA. V gave up 8 bases and J gave up 3 bases; unmatched junction bases: 10. The CDR3 sequence is 15 residues long. The CDR3 DNA is TGCAGCCTTATTTTAGCGGGAGGGCGGACAGATACGCAGTATTTT. Protein: CSLILAGGRTDTQYF.

The V call is TRBV7-6, the J call TRBJ2-7; D is undetermined. Germline values: CDR1 SGHVS, CDR2 FNYEAQ. The V end lost 5 bases, the J end lost 4 bases, and 9 bases lay between the germline ends. This CDR3 is 12 amino acids long. The chain's CDR3 is CASSTLGYEQYF. The CDR3, as DNA: TGTGCCAGCAGCACCTTAGGGTACGAGCAGTACTTC. The full variable domain, with the rest looked up from reference TRBV7-6 and TRBJ2-7, is GAGVSQSPRYKVTKRGQDVALRCDPISGHVSLYWYRQALGQGPEFLTYFNYEAQQDKSGLPNDRFSAERPEGSISTLTIQRTEQRDSAMYRCASSTLGYEQYFGPGTRLTVT.

In its sample, this clone was seen a few times. The rearrangement links TRBV12-5 to TRBJ2-1, with TRBD1 matching over 12 bases. Trimming cost V 5 bases and J 6 bases; bases outside gene matches: 5. The CDR3 loop spans 15 amino acids. Germline values: CDR1 LGHNT, CDR2 FRNRAP. DNA for the CDR3: TGTGCTAGTGGTCAGGGACAGGGGGCCCTCAATGAGCAGTTCTTC. It translates to CASGQGQGALNEQFF.

This clone showed up just a few times. V and J are TRBV18 and TRBJ2-7; 8 bases are shared with TRBD2. The V and J ends lost 0 bases and 6 bases, in that order; junction bases with no gene match: 10. This CDR3 has 16 amino acids. The germline V gene encodes CDR1 KGHSH and CDR2 LQKENI. The CDR3 bases are TGTGCCAGCTCACCACCTCGGGGGGGCTCCTCGGGCGAGCAGTACTTC. Encoded protein: CASSPPRGGSSGEQYF.

This chain connects TRBV20-1 to TRBJ2-1, with D perhaps TRBD1 (5 bases). V lost 6 bases to trimming and J lost 9 bases, with 9 bases between them. Germline V gene data show CDR1 as DFQATT and CDR2 as SNEGSKA (reference sequence). This CDR3 has 10 residues. In DNA form, the CDR3 reads TGCAGTGCCAAAAGGGGTGAGCAGTTCTTC. Its translation: CSAKRGEQFF.

V and J are TRBV4-1 and TRBJ2-5; D ambiguous. Germline loops: CDR1 MGHRA, CDR2 YSYEKL. The CDR3 runs 14 residues. The V end lost 3 bases, the J end lost 3 bases, and 11 bases lay between the germline ends. CDR3 sequence reads: CASSQPRNKETQYF. The CDR3, as DNA: TGCGCCAGCAGCCAGCCACGAAATAAAGAGACCCAGTACTTC.

This clone was detected a few times. CDR3 DNA sequence: TGTGCCAGCAGCTCGGGACTAGCGGAATACAATGAGCAGTTCTTC. It codes for CASSSGLAEYNEQFF. The chain recombines TRBV13 with TRBJ2-1; 11 positions match TRBD2. Germline V CDR1 and CDR2: PRHDT, FYEKMQ (reference sequence). V dropped 4 bases and J dropped 4; count of bases not matched to a gene: 3. CDR3 length: 15 residues.

This clone was detected a few times. This chain joins TRBV14 and TRBJ2-1; D uncertain. The CDR3 contains 18 residues. Trimming removed 3 bases at V and 2 bases at J, with 20 bases between. CDR1 SGHDN and CDR2 FVKESK come from the germline V gene. CDR3 region: CASSHGRLFTSAYNEQFF. The CDR3 nucleotides read TGTGCCAGCAGCCACGGGCGGCTTTTCACATCAGCCTACAATGAGCAGTTCTTC.

V usage is TRBV18 and J usage is TRBJ2-1; D might be TRBD1 or TRBD2, each matching 5 bases. Germline CDR1 and CDR2: KGHSH and LQKENI. V lost 2 bases and J 6 bases, leaving 17 bases between the germline ends. The CDR3 totals 16 residues. The DNA for the CDR3 is TGTGCCAGCTCACCATGGAGGCCTACAGGAGCCAATGAGCAGTTCTTC. Translating it yields CASSPWRPTGANEQFF. The full variable domain, in which reference TRBV18 and TRBJ2-1 provide the parts outside the CDR3, is NAGVMQNPRHLVRRRGQEARLRCSPMKGHSHVYWYRQLPEEGLKFMVYLQKENIIDESGMPKERFSAEFPKEGPSILRIQQVVRGDSAAYFCASSPWRPTGANEQFFGPGTRLTVL.

This clone turned up a few times. The CDR3: CASTMGGTTYNEQFF. In nucleotides, the CDR3 is TGTGCCAGTACCATGGGGGGGACAACCTACAATGAGCAGTTCTTC. The V call is TRBV19, the J call TRBJ2-1, with D tentatively TRBD2 (7 bases). CDR1 is LNHDA, CDR2 SQIVND, per germline (reference sequence). CDR3 length: 15 residues. V lost 7 bases and J lost 2, with 15 bases in between.

The J gene is TRBJ2-1, the V gene TRBV30; the match to TRBD2 covers 10 bases. The J segment lost 7 bases and the V segment lost 3 bases, leaving 9 bases of the junction unmatched. Germline CDR1 and CDR2: GTSNPN and SVGIG (reference sequence). The CDR3 loop spans 15 amino acids. CDR3 protein: CAWRPSGSAVNEQFF. For the CDR3, the DNA is TGTGCCTGGAGGCCTAGCGGGAGCGCTGTTAATGAGCAGTTCTTC.

This chain links TRBV9 with TRBJ1-2; D not resolved. Trimming took 0 bases from V and 4 from J, leaving 7 bases between them. The V gene's germline CDR1 is SGDLS and CDR2 YYNGEE. This CDR3 has 13 amino acids. The CDR3 sequence: CASSVVPAYGYTF. In nucleotides, the CDR3 is TGTGCCAGCAGCGTAGTGCCAGCCTATGGCTACACCTTC.

The chain recombines TRBV6-5 with TRBJ2-3, with D perhaps matching TRBD2 (5 bases). Trimming stripped 5 bases from V and 4 bases from J, with 13 bases between. This CDR3 comprises 14 residues. Germline V gene lookup returns CDR1 MNHEY and CDR2 SVGAGI. CDR3 amino acids: CASSRGVPPDTQYF. In nucleotides, the CDR3 is TGTGCCAGCAGTCGGGGAGTGCCCCCAGATACGCAGTATTTT.

The J gene is TRBJ2-3, the V gene TRBV7-2; no reliable D call. The CDR3 sequence is 12 residues long. CDR1 SGHTA and CDR2 FQGNSA come from the germline V gene. Trimming took 4 bases from V and 5 from J, leaving 7 bases between them. This CDR3 is CASSSTGDTQYF. As DNA, the CDR3 is TGTGCCAGCAGCTCCACGGGAGATACGCAGTATTTT.

This clone was seen a handful of times. The chain combines TRBV7-2 with TRBJ2-2; tentative D call: TRBD1 (6 bases). The ends were cut back, 1 base at V and 3 bases at J, with 12 bases in the middle. This CDR3 region has 16 residues. The germline CDR1 and CDR2 sequences are SGHTA and FQGNSA. CDR3 bases: TGTGCCAGCAGCTTAGGGGGACATGGTGACACCGGGGAGCTGTTTTTT. Its translation: CASSLGGHGDTGELFF. Looking up the rest from reference TRBV7-2 and TRBJ2-2 gives the full variable domain: GAGVSQSPSNKVTEKGKDVELRCDPISGHTALYWYRQSLGQGLEFLIYFQGNSAPDKSGLPSDRFSAERTGGSVSTLTIQRTQQEDSAVYLCASSLGGHGDTGELFFGEGSRLTVL.

This clone was recorded a few times. CDR3 residues: CASSQEVGGYNEQFF. CDR3 coding DNA: TGTGCCAGCAGCCAAGAAGTAGGAGGCTACAATGAGCAGTTCTTC. The rearrangement links TRBV4-2 to TRBJ2-1; possible D gene TRBD2, 5 bases. The CDR3 totals 15 residues. The V gene's germline CDR1 is LGHNA and CDR2 YNFKEQ. V was cut by 0 bases and J by 3 bases, with 9 bases left in between.

The V and J genes are TRBV25-1 and TRBJ2-5; TRBD2 might be the D (6 bases). Germline V gene data show CDR1 as MGHDK and CDR2 as SYGVNS. The CDR3 runs 14 residues. V shed 3 bases and J shed 5 bases, with 13 bases lying between them. The CDR3, as DNA: TGTGCCAGCAGTGAGGAGGGTCCCTTGGAGACCCAGTACTTC. Protein product: CASSEEGPLETQYF.

This clone came up a few times. CDR3 coding DNA: TGTGCCTGGAGTGCTGGGGGCGATGGAAACACCATATATTTT. It specifies CAWSAGGDGNTIYF. The rearrangement joins TRBV30 to TRBJ1-3; possibly TRBD1 for D (6 bases). CDR1 is GTSNPN and CDR2 is SVGIG in the germline V gene (reference sequence). The CDR3 spans 14 residues. V was shortened by 1 base and J by 3 bases, with 10 bases between the two germline ends.

The chain couples TRBV10-3 to TRBJ2-5, with D possibly being TRBD2 (5 bases). Between the trimmed V and J ends, which lost 10 bases and 5 bases, there was a span of 23 bases. The length of the CDR3 is 15 residues. In germline, CDR1 is ENHRY, CDR2 SYGVKD. The CDR3 here is CATEGGREPTETQYF. DNA of the CDR3: TGTGCCACAGAGGGTGGGAGAGAACCGACGGAGACCCAGTACTTC.

This clone has just a few counts. The V gene is TRBV2, the J gene TRBJ1-1; D is ambiguous. Trimming cost V 3 bases and J 4 bases, with 6 bases left between them. Germline V CDR1 and CDR2: SNHLY, FYNNEI. The CDR3 spans 12 residues. The CDR3 DNA is TGTGCCAGCAGTGAGGTGGGCACTGAAGCTTTCTTT. It codes for CASSEVGTEAFF.

This clone showed up just a few times. The rearrangement uses TRBV2 and TRBJ2-1; the D gene is possibly TRBD2 (6 bases). Germline CDR1 and CDR2: SNHLY and FYNNEI. V lost 5 bases, J lost 5 bases, and 13 bases lay in between. The CDR3 consists of 14 residues. In nucleotides, the CDR3 is TGTGCCAGCAGTCCGGGACGGACTAACAATGAGCAGTTCTTC. Residues: CASSPGRTNNEQFF.

This chain connects TRBV7-9 to TRBJ1-1; D is uncertain. The CDR3 is made up of 15 amino acids. In germline, CDR1 is SEHNR, CDR2 FQNEAQ (reference sequence). V lost 1 base, J lost 1 base, and 10 bases lay in between. The CDR3 is CASSLDTKGNTEAFF. CDR3 coding DNA: TGTGCCAGCAGCTTAGATACAAAAGGGAACACTGAAGCTTTCTTT.

This clone has only a few counts. The chain's CDR3 is CAIRGQVGYGYTF. CDR3 sequence (DNA): TGTGCCATCAGGGGACAGGTCGGCTATGGCTACACCTTC. The chain has TRBV10-3 and TRBJ1-2, with 8 bases aligning to TRBD1. CDR3 length: 13 amino acids. CDR1 and CDR2 from the germline V gene are ENHRY and SYGVKD. J lost 4 bases, V lost 6 bases, and 4 bases had no gene match.

The chain has TRBV5-4 and TRBJ1-1; D gene unclear. Germline values: CDR1 SGHNT, CDR2 YYREEE (reference sequence). This CDR3 is built from 14 residues. With 4 bases removed from V and 0 bases from J, the gap between germline ends came to 10 bases. CDR3 residues: CASSPATVNTEAFF. The CDR3, as DNA: TGTGCCAGCAGCCCTGCTACAGTGAACACTGAAGCTTTCTTT.

The chain uses TRBV5-6 and TRBJ1-5; no definite D call. This CDR3 region has 13 residues. V lost 1 base and J 1 base, leaving 3 bases between the germline ends. Germline loops: CDR1 SGHDT, CDR2 YYEEEE. This CDR3 is CASSLRSNQPQHF. CDR3 nucleotides: TGTGCCAGCAGCTTGAGGAGCAATCAGCCCCAGCATTTT. The whole variable domain, remainder taken from reference TRBV5-6 and TRBJ1-5, is DAGVTQSPTHLIKTRGQQVTLRCSPKSGHDTVSWYQQALGQGPQFIFQYYEEEERQRGNFPDRFSGHQFPNYSSELNVNALLLGDSALYLCASSLRSNQPQHFGDGTRLSIL.

This clone was detected only a few times. J is TRBJ2-5 and V is TRBV7-2; 11 nucleotides agree with TRBD2. Losses at the gene ends were 2 bases for V and 4 bases for J; bases not matched to a gene: 12. The CDR3 has 18 residues. The germline CDR1 and CDR2 sequences are SGHTA and FQGNSA. The CDR3 region has the DNA TGTGCCAGCAGCTTATCGGGGCCACTAGCGGGAGTGGGAGAGACCCAGTACTTC. It encodes CASSLSGPLAGVGETQYF. The full variable domain, rest sourced from reference TRBV7-2 and TRBJ2-5, is GAGVSQSPSNKVTEKGKDVELRCDPISGHTALYWYRQSLGQGLEFLIYFQGNSAPDKSGLPSDRFSAERTGGSVSTLTIQRTQQEDSAVYLCASSLSGPLAGVGETQYFGPGTRLLVL.

The J gene is TRBJ2-3, the V gene TRBV20-1; D gene unclear. Per germline, CDR1 DFQATT and CDR2 SNEGSKA (reference sequence). The CDR3 length is 11 residues. V was shortened by 5 bases and J by 8 bases, with 11 bases between the two germline ends. The chain's CDR3 is CSARPQATQYF. In nucleotides, the CDR3 is TGCAGTGCTCGACCCCAAGCTACGCAGTATTTT.

This sequence joins TRBV19 and TRBJ1-5; D uncertain. In germline, CDR1 is LNHDA, CDR2 SQIVND (reference sequence). The V and J ends lost 6 bases and 4 bases respectively, with 7 bases between them. The CDR3 has 12 amino acids. The CDR3 DNA follows: TGTGCCAGTAGCCGCCCGAATCAGCCCCAGCATTTT. This sequence encodes CASSRPNQPQHF.